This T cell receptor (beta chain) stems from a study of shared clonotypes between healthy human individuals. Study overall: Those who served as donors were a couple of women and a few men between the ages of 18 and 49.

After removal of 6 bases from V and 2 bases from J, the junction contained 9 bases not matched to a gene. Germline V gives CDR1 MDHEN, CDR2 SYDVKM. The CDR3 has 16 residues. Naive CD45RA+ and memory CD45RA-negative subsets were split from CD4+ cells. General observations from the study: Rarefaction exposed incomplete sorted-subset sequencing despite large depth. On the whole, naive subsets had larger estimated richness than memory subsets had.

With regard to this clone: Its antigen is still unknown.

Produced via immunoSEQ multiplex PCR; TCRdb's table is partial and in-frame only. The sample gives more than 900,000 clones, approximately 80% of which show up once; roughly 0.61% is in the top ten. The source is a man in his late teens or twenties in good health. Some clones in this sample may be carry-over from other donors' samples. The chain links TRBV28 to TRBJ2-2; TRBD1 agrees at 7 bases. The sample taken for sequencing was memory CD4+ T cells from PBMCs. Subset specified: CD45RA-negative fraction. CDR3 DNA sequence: TGTGCCAGCAGCCGTGGGGACAGCATTAACACCGGGGAGCTGTTTTTT. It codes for CASSRGDSINTGELFF.